What follows are 21 T cell receptor beta chains derived from one specimen sequenced in a study of blood T cell repertoires in COVID-19. Sequencing was performed with immunoSEQ multiplex PCR; in TCRdb, only in-frame clones are kept and a portion is missing. Of 330,000 or so clones listed, 80% to 90% are singletons. Sequencing was carried out using peripheral blood. The source of these receptors is a man under 40 with COVID-19, enrolled during active disease.

This clone was recorded only once. The genes are TRBV5-1 and TRBJ2-7, with 7 bases aligning to TRBD2. This CDR3 region has 13 residues. In germline, CDR1 is SGHRS, CDR2 YFSETQ. With V trimmed by 1 base and J by 7 bases, 5 bases remained unmatched. The CDR3 region is CASSLSGAGEQYF. The CDR3 DNA sequence: TGCGCCAGCAGCTTGAGCGGGGCGGGGGAGCAGTACTTC.

This rearrangement joins TRBV27 to TRBJ2-1, with 10 bases matching TRBD1. Germline trimming cut 5 bases from V and 5 bases from J; bases unmatched to any gene: 6. The CDR3 length is 15 residues. CDR1 is MNHEY and CDR2 is SMNVEV in the germline V gene (reference sequence). The CDR3 region has the DNA TGTGCCAGCAGTAAAGCGGGACAGGGGCACAATGAGCAGTTCTTC. Amino acid sequence: CASSKAGQGHNEQFF.

The V and J genes are TRBV10-3 and TRBJ2-5; 14 nucleotides match TRBD2. Germline V CDR1 and CDR2: ENHRY, SYGVKD. The CDR3 sequence is 16 residues long. V lost 5 bases, J lost 7 bases, and 9 bases stayed unmatched. CDR3 DNA: TGTGCCATCAGTCATAAGACTAGCGGGGGGGAGGGGACCCAGTACTTC. It translates to CAISHKTSGGEGTQYF.

This clone was seen only a few times. The rearrangement joins TRBV5-4 to TRBJ1-6; 8 bases are a match to TRBD1. The junction had 7 bases not matched to a gene; V was cut back by 0 bases and J by 2 bases. Germline V CDR1 and CDR2: SGHNT, YYREEE (reference sequence). CDR3 size: 18 residues. CDR3 DNA sequence: TGTGCCAGCAGCTTGGGCACAGGGGGATGGACCTATAATTCACCCCTCCACTTT. Amino acids: CASSLGTGGWTYNSPLHF.

The rearrangement links TRBV5-4 to TRBJ1-1, with TRBD1 matching over 8 bases. This CDR3 has 16 residues. Germline V gene sequence: CDR1 SGHNT, CDR2 YYREEE (reference sequence). V dropped 0 bases and J dropped 1; count of bases not matched to a gene: 5. The CDR3 is CASSLAAGTGNTEAFF. The CDR3 DNA sequence: TGTGCCAGCAGCTTGGCTGCAGGGACAGGGAACACTGAAGCTTTCTTT.

CDR3 sequence (DNA): TGCGCCAGCAGCCTCCACTTAATTCCTTACAATGAGCAGTTCTTC. This sequence encodes CASSLHLIPYNEQFF. The chain joins TRBV5-1 to TRBJ2-1; D gene ambiguous. CDR3 length: 15 residues. CDR1 and CDR2 from the germline V gene are SGHRS and YFSETQ. Trimming left V 4 bases short and J 4 bases short, with 15 bases between.

The J gene is TRBJ1-4, the V gene TRBV23-1, with a weak D call TRBD1 (6 bases). TRBV23-1 belongs to the ORF category, with a function that is uncertain. This CDR3 is 20 amino acids long. V was cut by 2 bases and J by 0 bases, with 22 bases left in between. CDR3 sequence reads: CASSQTLPGDPLATNEKLFF. The CDR3 DNA reads as TGCGCCAGCAGTCAAACTTTACCAGGGGACCCCCTTGCAACTAATGAAAAACTGTTTTTT.

V and J are TRBV3-1 (or the pseudogene TRBV3-2) and TRBJ1-5; maybe TRBD1 (5 bases). This CDR3 is 15 amino acids long. Germline V gene data show CDR1 as LGHDT and CDR2 as YNNKEL (reference sequence). V was trimmed by 4 bases and J by 3 bases, leaving 13 bases between them. CDR3 amino acids: CASSPKKGVNQPQHF. In DNA form, the CDR3 reads TGTGCCAGCAGCCCTAAAAAAGGGGTCAATCAGCCCCAGCATTTT.

This chain uses TRBV25-1 with TRBJ2-7; 11 bases match TRBD1. Germline loops: CDR1 MGHDK, CDR2 SYGVNS. The CDR3 consists of 14 residues. V lost 6 bases, J lost 6 bases, and 7 bases stayed unmatched. The CDR3 DNA is TGTGCCAGCAGCCGGACAGGGGGCATCGGCGAGCAGTACTTC. Its protein product is CASSRTGGIGEQYF.

The chain carries TRBV12-3 or TRBV12-4 and TRBJ1-4; perhaps TRBD1 as D (5 bases). V lost 10 bases and J 0 bases, leaving 9 bases between the germline ends. The CDR3 loop spans 13 amino acids. CDR3: CATGGATNEKLFF. CDR3 DNA sequence: TGTGCCACCGGGGGTGCAACTAATGAAAAACTGTTTTTT.

The chain recombines TRBV27 with TRBJ2-7; 10 bases line up with TRBD1. The CDR3 totals 15 residues. CDR1 is MNHEY and CDR2 is SMNVEV in the germline V gene (reference sequence). Germline trimming cut 6 bases from V and 5 bases from J; bases unmatched to any gene: 10. The CDR3 bases are TGTGCCAGCAGAGACCCCCGGGACAGGGGCGACGAGCAGTACTTC. Residues: CASRDPRDRGDEQYF.

The chain combines TRBV5-1 with TRBJ1-1; 7 positions agree with TRBD1. V was clipped by 4 bases and J by 0 bases; unmatched bases: 6. The CDR3 has 15 residues. CDR1 and CDR2 from the germline V gene are SGHRS and YFSETQ. Here the CDR3 DNA reads TGCGCCAGCAGCGCCCGGCAGGGGGTGAACACTGAAGCTTTCTTT. Translation gives CASSARQGVNTEAFF.

This chain links TRBV4-2 with TRBJ2-7; unclear D gene. Trimming left V 1 base short and J 3 bases short, with 10 bases between. Germline V lookup: CDR1 LGHNA, CDR2 YNFKEQ. The CDR3 has 14 amino acids. The CDR3 spells CASSQGGSFYEQYF. The CDR3 coding sequence is TGTGCCAGCAGCCAAGGAGGTTCTTTCTACGAGCAGTACTTC.

This chain connects TRBV29-1 to TRBJ1-5; TRBD1 matches at 8 bases. This CDR3 is 13 amino acids long. V shed 6 bases, J shed 4 bases, and the junction held 5 bases outside the gene matches. Germline assignment: CDR1 SQVTM and CDR2 ANQGSEA. For the CDR3, the DNA is TGCAGCGTAACGGGACAGGAGAATCAGCCCCAGCATTTT. It translates to CSVTGQENQPQHF.

The sample holds one count of this clone. This chain joins TRBV7-9 and TRBJ2-7, with TRBD2 identical over 8 bases. Germline values: CDR1 SEHNR, CDR2 FQNEAQ (reference sequence). CDR3 length: 15 residues. V trimming: 1 base; J trimming: 3 bases; junction bases outside the gene matches: 5. The CDR3 here is CASSLGISGNYEQYF. The CDR3 bases are TGTGCCAGCAGCTTAGGAATTAGCGGGAACTACGAGCAGTACTTC.

The chain combines TRBV9 with TRBJ1-1; maybe TRBD1 (6 bases). The ends were cut back, 3 bases at V and 0 bases at J, with 9 bases in the middle. Per the germline V gene, CDR1 is SGDLS and CDR2 is YYNGEE. The CDR3 consists of 14 residues. The CDR3 loop reads CASSASGVNTEAFF. For the CDR3, the DNA is TGTGCCAGCAGCGCCTCAGGGGTGAACACTGAAGCTTTCTTT.

V usage is TRBV24-1 and J usage is TRBJ1-2; the D gene is possibly TRBD1 (6 bases). V was shortened by 2 bases and J by 5 bases, with 11 bases between the two germline ends. The CDR3 totals 14 residues. Germline V gives CDR1 KGHDR, CDR2 SFDVKD. CDR3 nucleotide sequence: TGTGCCACCAGTGATTCAACCGGGACATATGGCTACACCTTC. Translated, it gives CATSDSTGTYGYTF.

This rearrangement joins TRBV6-5 to TRBJ1-5; D is unclear. The CDR3 runs to 13 residues. V was clipped by 7 bases and J by 4 bases, with 11 bases between them. Germline V gives CDR1 MNHEY, CDR2 SVGAGI. CDR3 DNA sequence: TGTGCCAGCACCGGGGAGGGAAATCAGCCCCAGCATTTT. Protein sequence: CASTGEGNQPQHF.

The chain employs TRBV11-2 and TRBJ2-5; D not resolved. Germline loops: CDR1 SGHAT, CDR2 FQNNGV. Trimming removed 7 bases at V and 2 bases at J, with 23 bases between. The CDR3 loop spans 17 amino acids. The CDR3 region is CASTQSTPWARQETQYF. The CDR3 DNA reads as TGTGCCAGCACCCAATCGACCCCCTGGGCGCGACAAGAGACCCAGTACTTC.

V gene TRBV15 combines with J gene TRBJ1-6; no clear D. This CDR3 comprises 15 residues. The V gene's germline CDR1 is LNHNV and CDR2 YYDKDF (reference sequence). The germline V and J ends were trimmed by 5 bases and 0 bases, with 8 bases remaining between them. The CDR3 sequence: CATSPLSSYNSPLHF. Written as DNA, the CDR3 is TGTGCCACCAGCCCCCTCAGCTCCTATAATTCACCCCTCCACTTT.

With respect to this clone: This sample includes further DNA sequences coding for the same CDR3. The rearrangement joins TRBV9 to TRBJ2-6, with D maybe TRBD2 (5 bases). Germline V lookup: CDR1 SGDLS, CDR2 YYNGEE. Trimming shortened V by 0 bases and J by 1 base, and 5 bases separated the two germline ends. The CDR3 extends over 15 amino acids. The CDR3 DNA follows: TGTGCCAGCAGCGTAGCGGGATCTGGGGCCAACGTCCTGACTTTC. This codes for CASSVAGSGANVLTF.